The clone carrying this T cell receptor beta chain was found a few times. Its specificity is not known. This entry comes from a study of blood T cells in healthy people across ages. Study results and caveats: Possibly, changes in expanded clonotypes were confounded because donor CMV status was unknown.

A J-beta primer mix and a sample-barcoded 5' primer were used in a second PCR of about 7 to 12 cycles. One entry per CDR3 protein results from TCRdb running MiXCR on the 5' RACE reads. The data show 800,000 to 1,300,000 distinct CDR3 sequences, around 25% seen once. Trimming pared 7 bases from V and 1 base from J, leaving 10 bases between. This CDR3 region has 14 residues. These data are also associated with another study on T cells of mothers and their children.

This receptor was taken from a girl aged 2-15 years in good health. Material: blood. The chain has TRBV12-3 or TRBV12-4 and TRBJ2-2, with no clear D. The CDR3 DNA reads TGTGCCAGCAATTCGGACGGGAACACCGGGGAGCTGTTTTTT. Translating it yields CASNSDGNTGELFF.